The 27 T cell receptor beta chains presented below share a single source sample, sequenced in a study of T cell repertoires in cytomegalovirus infection. TCRdb ran MiXCR on the reads and lists one entry per CDR3 protein. Of 150,000 to 200,000 distinct CDR3 sequences detected, under 25% appear once; the ten largest clones hold roughly 2.9%. The sample consisted of PBMCs. The receptors originated from a human donor in good health (CMV status not recorded). Some clones in this sample may be carry-over from other donors' samples.

This chain joins TRBV27 and TRBJ2-3; TRBD2 agrees at 11 bases. The germline V gene encodes CDR1 MNHEY and CDR2 SMNVEV (reference sequence). The V segment lost 6 bases and the J segment 5 bases; nucleotides outside the gene matches: 7. The CDR3 is 15 amino acids. CDR3 nucleotides: TGTGCCAGCAGCCTAACTAGCGGGAGAGTAGATACGCAGTATTTT. It specifies CASSLTSGRVDTQYF.

V gene TRBV12-3 or TRBV12-4 combines with J gene TRBJ2-2; possibly TRBD2 for D (5 bases). Trimming took off 7 bases at V and 6 bases at J, with 15 bases between the two ends. This CDR3 has 14 amino acids. The DNA for the CDR3 is TGTGCCAGCACTCAGAGCGGAGCACCCGGGGAGCTGTTTTTT. Its translation is CASTQSGAPGELFF.

The J gene is TRBJ2-3, the V gene TRBV6-2 or TRBV6-3; D may match TRBD1 or TRBD2 (5 bases each). The CDR3 length is 15 residues. V lost 3 bases, J lost 4 bases, and 14 bases lay in between. CDR1 is MNHEY and CDR2 is SVGEGT in the germline V gene. The CDR3 coding sequence is TGTGCCAGCAGTTATGATGTGGGGCGGGCAGATACGCAGTATTTT. This codes for CASSYDVGRADTQYF.

This clonotype has a count of ten or more. The chain is built from TRBV7-8 and TRBJ2-1, with TRBD2 matching 7 bases. The germline CDR1 and CDR2 sequences are SGHVS and FQNEAQ. Trimming at V came to 2 bases and at J to 10 bases, leaving 17 bases not matched to a gene. The CDR3 is made up of 17 amino acids. CDR3 nucleotides: TGTGCCAGCAGCTTAAAGACTTCTAGCGGCCCTTGGCGGGAGCAGTTCTTC. This gives the protein CASSLKTSSGPWREQFF.

J is TRBJ1-2 and V is TRBV6-2 or TRBV6-3, with 8 bases identical to TRBD1. After removal of 7 bases from V and 0 bases from J, the junction contained 4 bases not matched to a gene. CDR1 MNHEY and CDR2 SVGEGT come from the germline V gene. The CDR3 totals 14 residues. This CDR3 is CASTWTGTNYGYTF. CDR3 nucleotides: TGTGCCAGCACCTGGACAGGGACTAACTATGGCTACACCTTC.

The table lists this clonotype with a count of one. A much more abundant neighbour one base away suggests this may be a read error. The chain combines TRBV28 with TRBJ2-1; D could derive from TRBD1 or TRBD2 (5 bases each). The length of the CDR3 is 15 residues. Germline V CDR1 and CDR2: MDHEN, SYDVKM. This CDR3 reads CASSPGGPIYKEQFF. CDR3 bases: TGTGCCAGCAGCCCTGGGGGACCGATCTACAAAGAGCAGTTCTTC.

This clonotype appeared a few times. The J gene is TRBJ2-7, the V gene TRBV7-9, with TRBD2 as a possible D gene (6 bases). The germline V gene encodes CDR1 SEHNR and CDR2 FQNEAQ (reference sequence). The CDR3 totals 13 residues. Trimming stripped 5 bases from V and 3 bases from J, with 11 bases between. The CDR3 region is CASSPGLIYEQYF. For the CDR3, the DNA is TGTGCCAGCAGCCCGGGACTGATCTACGAGCAGTACTTC.

The chain joins TRBV5-6 to TRBJ1-2; D is unresolved. In germline, CDR1 is SGHDT, CDR2 YYEEEE. CDR3 size: 14 residues. The V and J ends lost 0 bases and 3 bases respectively, with 9 bases between them. The CDR3 loop is CASSLAPTDYGYTF. The CDR3 DNA reads as TGTGCCAGCAGCTTGGCACCGACTGACTATGGCTACACCTTC.

The CDR3 region is CASTLRSQETQYF. The CDR3 DNA reads TGTGCCAGCACCTTGCGGAGCCAAGAGACCCAGTACTTC. The V gene is TRBV28, the J gene TRBJ2-5; no clear D. Per germline, CDR1 MDHEN and CDR2 SYDVKM. Trimming removed 7 bases from V and 1 base from J, with 10 bases in between. This CDR3 region has 13 residues. Supplemented by reference TRBV28 and TRBJ2-5, the full variable domain reads DVKVTQSSRYLVKRTGEKVFLECVQDMDHENMFWYRQDPGLGLRLIYFSYDVKMKEKGDIPEGYSVSREKKERFSLILESASTNQTSMYLCASTLRSQETQYFGPGTRLLVL.

This clonotype has ten or more counts. The genes are TRBV7-9 and TRBJ1-2, with 7 bases aligning to TRBD1. Germline V gives CDR1 SEHNR, CDR2 FQNEAQ (reference sequence). With V trimmed by 5 bases and J by 0 bases, 15 bases remained unmatched. CDR3 size: 18 residues. In nucleotides, the CDR3 is TGTGCCAGCAGCCCCGATAAGGGCAGGGGGATTACTAACTATGGCTACACCTTC. This codes for CASSPDKGRGITNYGYTF. Supplemented by reference TRBV7-9 and TRBJ1-2, the full variable domain reads DTGVSQNPRHKITKRGQNVTFRCDPISEHNRLYWYRQTLGQGPEFLTYFQNEAQLEKSRLLSDRFSAERPKGSFSTLEIQRTEQGDSAMYLCASSPDKGRGITNYGYTFGSGTRLTVV.

In its sample, this clonotype was seen a few times. V usage is TRBV19 and J usage is TRBJ2-7; D tentatively fits TRBD1 or TRBD2 (5 bases each). V dropped 0 bases and J dropped 9 bases, with 12 bases sitting between them. Per germline, CDR1 LNHDA and CDR2 SQIVND (reference sequence). The CDR3 consists of 13 residues. The chain's CDR3 is CASSIDRWDLQYF. The CDR3 coding sequence is TGTGCCAGTAGTATAGATAGGTGGGACCTGCAGTACTTC.

This clonotype was seen a handful of times. The rearrangement joins TRBV11-2 to TRBJ2-3; D gene ambiguous. This CDR3 spans 15 amino acids. With 2 bases removed from V and 1 base from J, the gap between germline ends came to 10 bases. Per germline, CDR1 SGHAT and CDR2 FQNNGV. DNA for the CDR3: TGTGCCAGCAGCTTAAGACAAGCTCGCACAGATACGCAGTATTTT. It translates to CASSLRQARTDTQYF. Based on the CDR3 plus reference TRBV11-2 and TRBJ2-3, the full variable domain is EAGVAQSPRYKIIEKRQSVAFWCNPISGHATLYWYQQILGQGPKLLIQFQNNGVVDDSQLPKDRFSAERLKGVDSTLKIQPAKLEDSAVYLCASSLRQARTDTQYFGPGTRLTVL.

This clonotype has just a few counts. The gene calls are TRBV25-1 and TRBJ1-1, with TRBD1 as a possible D gene (5 bases). The CDR3 runs to 14 residues. V dropped 1 base and J dropped 4 bases, with 10 bases sitting between them. From germline, CDR1 is MGHDK and CDR2 SYGVNS. CDR3 in DNA: TGTGCCAGCAGTGAATTAAGGGGAAGCACTGAAGCTTTCTTT. The encoded protein is CASSELRGSTEAFF.

The chain uses TRBV4-1 and TRBJ2-7; 9 positions match TRBD2. Germline CDR1 and CDR2: MGHRA and YSYEKL. The J segment lost 3 bases and the V segment lost 2 bases, leaving 5 bases of the junction unmatched. The CDR3 runs to 15 residues. CDR3: CASSQLAGAGYEQYF. The DNA of the CDR3 is TGCGCCAGCAGCCAATTAGCGGGAGCCGGCTACGAGCAGTACTTC.

This clonotype was seen just once. V is TRBV11-2 and J is TRBJ1-1; 12 positions match TRBD1. Trimming took 6 bases from V and 4 from J; bases not matched to a gene: 6. The CDR3 has 15 residues. The germline CDR1 and CDR2 sequences are SGHAT and FQNNGV. CDR3 amino acids: CASRRGQGAGTEAFF. The CDR3 DNA is TGTGCCAGCAGACGGGGACAGGGGGCTGGCACTGAAGCTTTCTTT.

This clonotype was seen a handful of times. The chain links TRBV12-5 to TRBJ2-3; the D gene could be TRBD1 or TRBD2 (6 bases each). The CDR3 is 16 amino acids. In germline, CDR1 is LGHNT, CDR2 FRNRAP. V lost 3 bases, J lost 5 bases, and 18 bases lay in between. CDR3 in amino acids: CASGLGDRTTLDTQYF. In DNA, the CDR3 is TGTGCTAGTGGTTTAGGAGACAGGACTACCCTAGATACGCAGTATTTT.

This clonotype was counted at least ten times. The rearrangement uses TRBV2 and TRBJ1-2; 9 bases line up with TRBD1. After removal of 4 bases from V and 4 bases from J, the junction contained 16 bases not matched to a gene. The germline V gene encodes CDR1 SNHLY and CDR2 FYNNEI. The CDR3 is 18 amino acids. The DNA of the CDR3 is TGTGCCAGCAGTGGGTCCCCCTTGACAGGGGGAGACCTCTATGGCTACACCTTC. Residues: CASSGSPLTGGDLYGYTF. The full variable domain, its missing parts supplied by reference TRBV2 and TRBJ1-2, is EPEVTQTPSHQVTQMGQEVILRCVPISNHLYFYWYRQILGQKVEFLVSFYNNEISEKSEIFDDQFSVERPDGSNFTLKIRSTKLEDSAMYFCASSGSPLTGGDLYGYTFGSGTRLTVV.

In nucleotides, the CDR3 is TGTGCCAGTAGTACCACCGGGTCGGCGTATGGCTACACCTTC. Its protein product is CASSTTGSAYGYTF. The genes are TRBV19 and TRBJ1-2; D is unclear. The CDR3 length is 14 residues. Trimming took off 4 bases at V and 5 bases at J, with 14 bases between the two ends. Germline CDR1 is LNHDA and CDR2 is SQIVND (reference sequence).

This clonotype was seen a handful of times. This chain links TRBV7-8 with TRBJ1-3; TRBD1 aligns across 7 bases. CDR1 SGHVS and CDR2 FQNEAQ come from the germline V gene. The CDR3 runs to 14 residues. The ends lost 6 bases at V and 4 bases at J; junction bases unmatched: 6. CDR3 coding DNA: TGTGCCAGCAGAACCGGGACAGCGGGAAACACCATATATTTT. Translated: CASRTGTAGNTIYF. Variable domain in full (rest from reference TRBV7-8 and TRBJ1-3): GAGVSQSPRYKVAKRGQDVALRCDPISGHVSLFWYQQALGQGPEFLTYFQNEAQLDKSGLPSDRFFAERPEGSVSTLKIQRTQQEDSAVYLCASRTGTAGNTIYFGEGSWLTVV.

The chain recombines TRBV30 with TRBJ2-5; TRBD2 is a possible D gene (6 bases). The germline CDR1 and CDR2 sequences are GTSNPN and SVGIG (reference sequence). V was clipped by 5 bases and J by 0 bases, with 10 bases between them. The CDR3 covers 13 residues. The CDR3 protein is CAWGTGDQETQYF. The DNA of the CDR3 is TGTGCCTGGGGTACGGGGGACCAAGAGACCCAGTACTTC.

This clonotype has just a few counts. This chain uses TRBV28 with TRBJ2-1, with 7 bases matching TRBD1. J lost 4 bases, V lost 6 bases, and 9 bases had no gene match. The germline CDR1 and CDR2 sequences are MDHEN and SYDVKM. CDR3 length equals 15 residues. CDR3 sequence (DNA): TGTGCCAGCAGATCGGGACAGAGGTTTTACAATGAGCAGTTCTTC. Translation: CASRSGQRFYNEQFF. The full variable domain, its missing parts supplied by reference TRBV28 and TRBJ2-1, is DVKVTQSSRYLVKRTGEKVFLECVQDMDHENMFWYRQDPGLGLRLIYFSYDVKMKEKGDIPEGYSVSREKKERFSLILESASTNQTSMYLCASRSGQRFYNEQFFGPGTRLTVL.

In this sample, this clonotype turned up a few times. V gene TRBV4-3 combines with J gene TRBJ2-1; D is possibly TRBD2 (6 bases). The CDR3 loop spans 14 amino acids. V gave up 2 bases and J gave up 7 bases, with 12 bases separating them. Per germline, CDR1 LGHNA and CDR2 YSLEER. DNA for the CDR3: TGCGCCAGCAGCCAACCGGGACTGGTTAATGAGCAGTTCTTC. Encoded protein: CASSQPGLVNEQFF.

Of note for this clonotype: This sequence may be a read error, since a much larger clone differs from it by one base. The V gene is TRBV2, the J gene TRBJ2-4; possible D gene TRBD2, 6 bases. CDR3 length: 15 amino acids. The germline CDR1 and CDR2 sequences are SNHLY and FYNNEI. Trimming pared 11 bases from V and 0 bases from J, leaving 17 bases between. CDR3 coding DNA: TGTGCCGGCAAGCCGAGCGGGTTAGCCAAAAACATTCAGTACTTC. It is translated as CAGKPSGLAKNIQYF.

V is TRBV6-6 and J is TRBJ1-1, with D hard to call. The CDR3 is 12 amino acids. V dropped 5 bases and J dropped 5 bases, with 9 bases sitting between them. Per germline, CDR1 MNHNY and CDR2 SVGAGI (reference sequence). CDR3 in amino acids: CASSRQTTEAFF. The CDR3 nucleotides read TGTGCCAGCAGTCGGCAGACGACTGAAGCTTTCTTT.

This clonotype was seen only a few times. The V call is TRBV20-1, the J call TRBJ1-2; D gene ambiguous. The length of the CDR3 is 13 residues. Trimming removed 3 bases at V and 4 bases at J, with 12 bases between. Germline CDR1 reads DFQATT; CDR2 reads SNEGSKA (reference sequence). DNA for the CDR3: TGCAGTGCTAGTATACCGGGTTCCTATGGCTACACCTTC. Its translation is CSASIPGSYGYTF.

This clonotype was observed at least ten times. The rearrangement links TRBV7-2 to TRBJ2-1; D remains ambiguous. This CDR3 contains 13 residues. V gave up 5 bases and J gave up 4 bases, with 9 bases separating them. Germline assignment: CDR1 SGHTA and CDR2 FQGNSA. DNA of the CDR3: TGTGCCAGCAGCCCCGGTAGATACAATGAGCAGTTCTTC. Protein: CASSPGRYNEQFF.

This clonotype was seen more than once but under ten times. The DNA for the CDR3 is TGTGCCAGCAGCTTAGCGAAAAGGGCCCCATTCTCCTACGAGCAGTACTTC. It encodes CASSLAKRAPFSYEQYF. The V gene is TRBV7-2, the J gene TRBJ2-7, with D unresolved. The CDR3 has 17 amino acids. Germline assignment: CDR1 SGHTA and CDR2 FQGNSA. V was trimmed by 0 bases and J by 0 bases, leaving 15 bases between them.